These 6 T cell receptor beta chains were all obtained from the same sample, sequenced in a study of T-cell memory formation after mild COVID-19. In TCRdb, the 5' RACE reads were re-called with MiXCR into one record per CDR3 protein. The sample has almost 250,000 distinct CDR3 sequences, approximately 15% seen once. Sequences were obtained from PBMCs or a T cell subset sorted from them (not recorded which). The source is an adult woman who had mild COVID-19 (a few samples of this study predate the infection). Cell type and time point are not known.

The gene calls are TRBV9 and TRBJ2-7; D is unresolved. This CDR3 region has 14 residues. V dropped 0 bases and J dropped 2 bases, with 9 bases sitting between them. Germline assignment: CDR1 SGDLS and CDR2 YYNGEE. In DNA form, the CDR3 reads TGTGCCAGCAGCGTAGACCTAGTTACCTACGAGCAGTACTTC. The encoded protein is CASSVDLVTYEQYF.

The rearrangement links TRBV4-3 to TRBJ2-1; D is perhaps TRBD2 (5 bases). CDR3 size: 17 residues. Germline V gene lookup returns CDR1 LGHNA and CDR2 YSLEER. V was trimmed by 0 bases and J by 4 bases, leaving 16 bases between them. CDR3 in DNA: TGCGCCAGCAGCCAAGATAACAGCGGAGACCTATACAATGAGCAGTTCTTC. Amino acid sequence: CASSQDNSGDLYNEQFF.

This chain links TRBV7-9 with TRBJ2-5, with unresolved D. Germline V gives CDR1 SEHNR, CDR2 FQNEAQ (reference sequence). The CDR3 is made up of 12 amino acids. Trimming pared 2 bases from V and 3 bases from J, leaving 4 bases between. CDR3 loop: CASSLKEETQYF. The CDR3 region has the DNA TGTGCCAGCAGCTTAAAGGAAGAGACCCAGTACTTC.

V and J are TRBV7-2 and TRBJ2-1, with 8 bases fitting TRBD1. Germline CDR1 is SGHTA and CDR2 is FQGNSA. CDR3 size: 15 residues. The ends lost 5 bases at V and 6 bases at J; junction bases unmatched: 9. For the CDR3, the DNA is TGTGCCAGCAGCCCAGGGGGCGGACGGGGCAATGAGCAGTTCTTC. Translation: CASSPGGGRGNEQFF.

This clonotype was seen a few times. The gene calls are TRBV20-1 and TRBJ2-7; possibly TRBD2 for D (5 bases). CDR1 is DFQATT and CDR2 is SNEGSKA in the germline V gene (reference sequence). The CDR3 loop spans 14 amino acids. V lost 4 bases and J 5 bases, leaving 18 bases between the germline ends. CDR3 DNA: TGCAGTGCTATACCCCCGAGAGGGATCAACGAGCAGTACTTC. This translates into CSAIPPRGINEQYF.

J is TRBJ2-3 and V is TRBV2; a possible D gene is TRBD2 (6 bases). V was clipped by 3 bases and J by 1 base, with 8 bases between them. This CDR3 comprises 14 residues. Germline CDR1 SNHLY, CDR2 FYNNEI. CDR3 in amino acids: CASSEGGRTDTQYF. The CDR3 DNA sequence: TGTGCCAGCAGTGAGGGGGGACGCACAGATACGCAGTATTTT.